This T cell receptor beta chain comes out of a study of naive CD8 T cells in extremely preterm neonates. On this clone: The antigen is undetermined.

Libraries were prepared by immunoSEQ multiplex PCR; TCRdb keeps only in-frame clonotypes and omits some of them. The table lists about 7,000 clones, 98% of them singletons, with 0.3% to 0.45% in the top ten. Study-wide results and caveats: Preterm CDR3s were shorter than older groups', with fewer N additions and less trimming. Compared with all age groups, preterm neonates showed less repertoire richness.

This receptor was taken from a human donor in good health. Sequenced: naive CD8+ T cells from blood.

The CDR3 loop is CASSVLGTAYEKLFF. The DNA of the CDR3 is TGTGCCAGTAGTGTCCTCGGGACTGCCTATGAAAAACTGTTTTTT. The rearrangement links TRBV19 to TRBJ1-4, with D perhaps TRBD1 (5 bases). The CDR3 has 15 amino acids. Germline values: CDR1 LNHDA, CDR2 SQIVND (reference sequence). Trimming pared 5 bases from V and 6 bases from J, leaving 16 bases between.